This is a list of T cell receptor beta chains from one sample in a study of CD8+ T cells in alopecia areata. Using immunoSEQ multiplex PCR, the repertoire was profiled, and TCRdb retains in-frame clones only, with some absent. There are about 140,000 clones in the sample; 86% occur only once, and approximately 13% lies in the top ten. The sample consisted of CD8+ T cells sorted from blood, taken at week 4, from a patient treated with tofacitinib. Receptor source: a human donor with alopecia areata. CDR3s include the opening cysteine and the closing phenylalanine or tryptophan. A D gene is named only where the DNA matches it firmly. For some rows the clone size is stated as once, few or many, or as a class when expanded; others skip it.

j_call clone_size v_call d_call cdr3_nt cdr3_aa
TRBJ1-1 . TRBV29-1 . TGCAGCATCCCCACGGACACTGAAGCTTTCTTT CSIPTDTEAFF
TRBJ2-7 . TRBV29-1 TRBD1 TGCAGCGTGCTAGGCGAACCGGGACAGGGCTACGAGCAGTACTTC CSVLGEPGQGYEQYF
TRBJ1-1 . TRBV7-9 . TGTGCCAGCAGAGCGGACGTACGTGATGAAGCTTTCTTT CASRADVRDEAFF
TRBJ1-5 once TRBV4-1 . TGCGCCAGCAGCCAAGTGATGGGGAGCAATCAGCCCCAGCATTTT CASSQVMGSNQPQHF
TRBJ2-2 few TRBV30 . TGTGCCTGGAGTGCAGACACCGGGGAGCTGTTTTTT CAWSADTGELFF
TRBJ2-7 . TRBV5-1 TRBD1 TGCGCCAGTAGCTTGGACAGGTGGTCCTACGAGCAGTACTTC CASSLDRWSYEQYF
TRBJ1-2 . TRBV27 . TGTGCCAGCAGTCCCCGGGGGGGAGGCTACACCTTC CASSPRGGGYTF
TRBJ2-7 . TRBV7-6 TRBD1 TGTGCCAGCAGCACACCGGGACAGGCCTCCTACGAGCAGTACTTC CASSTPGQASYEQYF
TRBJ2-5 . TRBV2 TRBD2 TGTGCCAGGACAACGGGACTAGCAGCCCAAGAGACCCAGTACTTC CARTTGLAAQETQYF
TRBJ2-7 . TRBV7-2 . TGTGCCAGCAGCTTAGCGTGGGACGTCGGTAGTAGAACCTACGAGCAGTACTTC CASSLAWDVGSRTYEQYF